The T cell receptor beta chain described here comes from a study of cytomegalovirus exposure and HLA in healthy donors. Study overall: The approximately 610 first-cohort repertoires shared a platform with the roughly 110 validation repertoires, as reported in a later analysis.

Profiled with immunoSEQ multiplex PCR; TCRdb holds only in-frame clones, not every one. The data show fewer than 90,000 clones, 90% to 96% seen once. The CDR3 contains 14 residues. The germline CDR1 and CDR2 sequences are LNHDA and SQIVND (reference sequence). V was pared by 6 bases and J by 3 bases, with 13 bases between. Comments on this clone: Its antigen remains unidentified.

Study results and caveats: Listed as cytomegalovirus-associated were about 160 TCR beta chains. Specificity of a few CMV-associated chains for CMV antigens was verified in vitro.

The TCR was taken from a man younger than 35 in good health and CMV-seropositive. Sequencing was done on a sample of PBMCs. The chain links TRBV19 to TRBJ2-3; the D gene is possibly TRBD1 (5 bases). The CDR3 bases are TGTGCCAGTAGCCTTTCCAGGGAAACAGATACGCAGTATTTT. The encoded protein is CASSLSRETDTQYF.